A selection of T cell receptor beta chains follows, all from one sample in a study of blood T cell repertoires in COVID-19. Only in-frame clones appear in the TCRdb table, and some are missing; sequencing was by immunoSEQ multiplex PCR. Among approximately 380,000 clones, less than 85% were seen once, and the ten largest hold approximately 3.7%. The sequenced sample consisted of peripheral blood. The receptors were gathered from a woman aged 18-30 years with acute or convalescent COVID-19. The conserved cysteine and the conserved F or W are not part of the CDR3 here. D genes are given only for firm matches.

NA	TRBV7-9	ASSSYWDTQY
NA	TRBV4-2	ASSQAGNEQF
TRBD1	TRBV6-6	ASSPGTGLDYGYT
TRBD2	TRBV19	ASRTGTSLYNEQF
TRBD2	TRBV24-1	ATSDPGTSGETQY
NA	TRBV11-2	ASSLGSASNQPQH
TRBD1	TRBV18	ASSPPDRVTEAF
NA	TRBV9	ASSSSSGNTIY
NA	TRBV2	ASLRDTYEQY
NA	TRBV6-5	ASSFGAGEYYEQY
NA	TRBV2	ASSEDWGLNTEAF
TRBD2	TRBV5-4	ASSSSGGAANEQF
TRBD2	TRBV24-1	ATSPSGMWETQY
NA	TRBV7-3	ASSLGAEQF
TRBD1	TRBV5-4	ASSRTGESTDTQY
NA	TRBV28	ASNEGRNYGYT
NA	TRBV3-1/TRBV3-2	ASSQVRATGNSPLH
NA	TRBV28	AGGSANTGELF
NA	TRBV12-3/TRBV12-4	ASSLGVEQY
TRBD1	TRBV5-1	ASSFTGGPTNEKLF
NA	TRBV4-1	ASKGRGETQETQY
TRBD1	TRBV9	ASSGGDRGNEKLF
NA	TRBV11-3	ASSLDSNSGNTIY
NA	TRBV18	AGSGIPSGNTIY
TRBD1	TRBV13	ASSLGQGSSTDTQY
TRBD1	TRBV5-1	ASSFLSGQGTDTEAF
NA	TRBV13	ASSLAAGTYEQY
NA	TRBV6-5	ASSSGQTTEAF
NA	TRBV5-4	ASSLEGGRFDTDTQY
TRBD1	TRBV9	ASSVGRTGLLETQY
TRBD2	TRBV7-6	ASSLTSGRGETQY
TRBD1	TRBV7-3	ASSFDRARNYGYT
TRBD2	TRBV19	ASSSGLAGVPEQY
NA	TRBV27	ASSPGGDNQPQH
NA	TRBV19	ASSTSLRVLQPQH
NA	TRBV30	AWSQAYEQY
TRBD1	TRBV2	ASRVDRGLSEAF
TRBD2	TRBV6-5	ASSYGGGTDTQY
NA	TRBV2	ASTLGEYGYT
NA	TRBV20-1	SAGGSEKLF
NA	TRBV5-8	ASSLLDQPQH
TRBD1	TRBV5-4	ASSTGTGYNSPLH
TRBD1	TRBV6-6	ASSYGTGRNTEAF